This record looks at one T cell receptor (beta chain) sequence and its context. This specimen belongs to a study of blood T cell repertoires in COVID-19. Whole-study context: Samples representing acute and convalescent COVID-19 were sourced from the United States, Italy and Spain. In each case, the material was cDNA or gDNA derived from T cells, B-cell-depleted T cells, or PBMCs.

Original processing methods: Amplification of reference gene primers provided the estimated nucleated cell counts. TCRdb's table, derived via immunoSEQ multiplex PCR, lists solely in-frame clones and lacks some. The DNA gave D and trimming, while V, J and clone size come from that table. The sample has about 150,000 clones, roughly 87% seen once. V lost 1 base to trimming and J lost 9 bases; unmatched junction nucleotides: 9. This CDR3 region has 14 residues. Per the germline V gene, CDR1 is SGHAT and CDR2 is FQNNGV. This TCR derives from a human donor in a cohort sampled during active COVID-19. The sequenced sample consisted of peripheral blood. The rearrangement joins TRBV11-2 to TRBJ2-7, with 7 bases identical to TRBD1. The CDR3 DNA is TGTGCCAGCAGCTTAGGGGACAGCCTACGATCGCAGTACTTC. Its translation is CASSLGDSLRSQYF.